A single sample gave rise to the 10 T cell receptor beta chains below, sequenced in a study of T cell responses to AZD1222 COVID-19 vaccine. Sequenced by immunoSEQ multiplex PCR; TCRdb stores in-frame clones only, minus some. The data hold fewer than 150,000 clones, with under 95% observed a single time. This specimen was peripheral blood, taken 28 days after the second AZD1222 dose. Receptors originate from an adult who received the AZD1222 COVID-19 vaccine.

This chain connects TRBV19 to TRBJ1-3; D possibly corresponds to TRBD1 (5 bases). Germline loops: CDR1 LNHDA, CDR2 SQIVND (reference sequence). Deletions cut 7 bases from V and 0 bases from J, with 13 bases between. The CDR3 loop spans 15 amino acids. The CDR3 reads CASTRQPNSGNTIYF. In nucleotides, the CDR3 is TGTGCCAGTACCCGACAGCCCAACTCTGGAAACACCATATATTTT.

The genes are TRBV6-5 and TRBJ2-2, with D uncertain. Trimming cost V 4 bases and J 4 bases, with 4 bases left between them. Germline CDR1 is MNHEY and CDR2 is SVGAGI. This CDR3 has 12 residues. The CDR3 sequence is CASSSPTGELFF. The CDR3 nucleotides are TGTGCCAGCAGTTCACCCACCGGGGAGCTGTTTTTT.

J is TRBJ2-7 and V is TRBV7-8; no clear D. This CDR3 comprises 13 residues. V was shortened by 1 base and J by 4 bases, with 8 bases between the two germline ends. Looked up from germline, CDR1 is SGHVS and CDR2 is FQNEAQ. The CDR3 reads CASSLGEPYEQYF. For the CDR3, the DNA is TGTGCCAGCAGCTTAGGTGAACCTTACGAGCAGTACTTC.

Here the CDR3 DNA reads TGTGCCAGCAGCGCTACTGCCACATCATACAATGAGCAGTTCTTC. It translates to CASSATATSYNEQFF. This chain joins TRBV9 and TRBJ2-1; D not certain. Germline loops: CDR1 SGDLS, CDR2 YYNGEE. Trimming left V 3 bases short and J 4 bases short, with 14 bases between. This CDR3 spans 15 amino acids.

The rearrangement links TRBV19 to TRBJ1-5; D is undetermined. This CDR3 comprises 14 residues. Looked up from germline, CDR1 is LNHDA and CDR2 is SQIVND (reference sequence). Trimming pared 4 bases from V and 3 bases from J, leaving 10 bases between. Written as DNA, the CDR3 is TGTGCCAGTAGTACGTCCCTCCTCAATCAGCCCCAGCATTTT. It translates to CASSTSLLNQPQHF.

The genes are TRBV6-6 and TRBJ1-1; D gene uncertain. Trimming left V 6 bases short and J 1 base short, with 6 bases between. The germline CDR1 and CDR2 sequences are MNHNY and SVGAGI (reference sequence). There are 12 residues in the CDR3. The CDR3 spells CASRLPNTEAFF. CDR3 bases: TGTGCCAGCAGGTTACCGAACACTGAAGCTTTCTTT.

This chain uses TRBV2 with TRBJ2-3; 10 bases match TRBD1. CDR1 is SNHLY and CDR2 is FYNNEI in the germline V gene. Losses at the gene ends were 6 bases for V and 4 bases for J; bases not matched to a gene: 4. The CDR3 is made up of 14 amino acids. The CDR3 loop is CASRPGQGPDTQYF. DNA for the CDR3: TGTGCCAGCAGGCCGGGACAGGGGCCAGATACGCAGTATTTT.

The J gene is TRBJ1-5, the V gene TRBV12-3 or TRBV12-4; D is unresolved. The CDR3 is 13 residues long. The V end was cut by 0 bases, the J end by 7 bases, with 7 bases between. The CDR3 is CASSLASGQPQHF. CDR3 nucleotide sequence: TGTGCCAGCAGTTTAGCCAGTGGCCAGCCCCAGCATTTT.

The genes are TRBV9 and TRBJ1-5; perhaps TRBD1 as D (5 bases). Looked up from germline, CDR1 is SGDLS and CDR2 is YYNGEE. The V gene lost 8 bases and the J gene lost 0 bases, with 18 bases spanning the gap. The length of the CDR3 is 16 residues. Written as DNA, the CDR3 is TGTGCCAGTAGCCTGGGACCGAGCTATAGCAATCAGCCCCAGCATTTT. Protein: CASSLGPSYSNQPQHF.

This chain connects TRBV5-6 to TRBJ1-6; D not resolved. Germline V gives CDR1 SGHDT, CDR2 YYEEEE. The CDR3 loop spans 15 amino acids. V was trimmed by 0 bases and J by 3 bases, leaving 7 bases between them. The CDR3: CASSLGSLYNSPLHF. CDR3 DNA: TGTGCCAGCAGCTTGGGGTCCCTCTATAATTCACCCCTCCACTTT.